Each of the 17 T cell receptor beta chains below was sequenced from the same sample in a study of blood T cell repertoires in COVID-19. Sequenced by immunoSEQ multiplex PCR; TCRdb stores in-frame clones only, minus some. The table lists approximately 220,000 clones, 80% to 85% of them singletons. The specimen was peripheral blood. The receptor set was obtained from a woman in her 30s who had recovered from COVID-19.

V and J are TRBV7-8 and TRBJ2-3; D is possibly TRBD1 (5 bases). Germline CDR1 reads SGHVS; CDR2 reads FQNEAQ. The CDR3 runs to 13 residues. The ends were cut back, 8 bases at V and 6 bases at J, with 15 bases in the middle. This CDR3 reads CASETGLGDTQYF. CDR3 DNA sequence: TGTGCCAGCGAAACAGGCCTGGGGGATACGCAGTATTTT.

DNA for the CDR3: TGTGCCAGCAGTTTCCCGGGGGAAGGATACTATACCTACGAGCAGTACTTC. It translates to CASSFPGEGYYTYEQYF. The V and J genes are TRBV28 and TRBJ2-7, with a weak D call TRBD2 (6 bases). The V end was cut by 3 bases, the J end by 2 bases, with 20 bases between. CDR3 length: 17 residues. The germline V gene has CDR1 MDHEN and CDR2 SYDVKM.

This chain joins TRBV5-1 and TRBJ2-2, with a tentative D call TRBD2 (5 bases). Germline CDR1 reads SGHRS; CDR2 reads YFSETQ. Trimming removed 0 bases from V and 2 bases from J, with 11 bases in between. The CDR3 loop spans 16 amino acids. The CDR3 DNA reads TGCGCCAGCAGCTTGGTGGTGGGAGACAACACCGGGGAGCTGTTTTTT. Its translation: CASSLVVGDNTGELFF.

The chain joins TRBV13 to TRBJ2-3; weak D call: TRBD1 (6 bases). V lost 4 bases to trimming and J lost 2 bases, with 13 bases between them. The CDR3 runs 15 residues. CDR1 and CDR2 (germline): PRHDT, FYEKMQ (reference sequence). The CDR3 is CASSSRDTYTDTQYF. The CDR3 bases are TGTGCCAGCAGCTCCAGGGACACCTACACAGATACGCAGTATTTT.

The V gene is TRBV6-5, the J gene TRBJ2-7; TRBD1 agrees at 7 bases. V gave up 5 bases and J gave up 3 bases; unmatched junction bases: 4. The CDR3 covers 13 residues. The germline CDR1 and CDR2 sequences are MNHEY and SVGAGI. CDR3 DNA sequence: TGTGCCAGCAGTCACAGGGGAAACTACGAGCAGTACTTC. It is translated as CASSHRGNYEQYF.

The chain has TRBV9 and TRBJ2-7; weak D call: TRBD2 (5 bases). The length of the CDR3 is 14 residues. V was cut by 1 base and J by 7 bases, with 15 bases left in between. The germline V gene encodes CDR1 SGDLS and CDR2 YYNGEE. CDR3 amino acids: CASSVKWAGGEQYF. The CDR3 DNA reads TGTGCCAGCAGCGTAAAATGGGCAGGAGGAGAGCAGTACTTC. Using reference TRBV9 and TRBJ2-7 for the parts outside the CDR3, the full variable domain is DSGVTQTPKHLITATGQRVTLRCSPRSGDLSVYWYQQSLDQGLQFLIQYYNGEERAKGNILERFSAQQFPDLHSELNLSSLELGDSALYFCASSVKWAGGEQYFGPGTRLTVT.

This clone was recorded once. The chain has TRBV2 and TRBJ2-2; D uncertain. V lost 6 bases, J lost 4 bases, and 12 bases lay in between. The germline V gene encodes CDR1 SNHLY and CDR2 FYNNEI. The CDR3 is 14 residues long. The CDR3: CASRLELSTGELFF. The CDR3 DNA reads as TGTGCCAGCAGGCTCGAACTTAGCACCGGGGAGCTGTTTTTT. Looking up the rest from reference TRBV2 and TRBJ2-2 gives the full variable domain: EPEVTQTPSHQVTQMGQEVILRCVPISNHLYFYWYRQILGQKVEFLVSFYNNEISEKSEIFDDQFSVERPDGSNFTLKIRSTKLEDSAMYFCASRLELSTGELFFGEGSRLTVL.

This rearrangement joins TRBV3-1 (or the pseudogene TRBV3-2) to TRBJ2-2; 13 bases are a match to TRBD2. Germline V gene data show CDR1 as LGHDT and CDR2 as YNNKEL (reference sequence). This CDR3 has 17 amino acids. The trim removed 3 bases at V and 1 base at J, leaving 2 bases unmatched. CDR3 in amino acids: CASSHGTSGMNTGELFF. The CDR3 nucleotides read TGTGCCAGCAGCCATGGGACTAGCGGGATGAACACCGGGGAGCTGTTTTTT.

The J gene is TRBJ1-1, the V gene TRBV18; tentatively, D is TRBD1 (5 bases). This CDR3 contains 15 residues. Per the germline V gene, CDR1 is KGHSH and CDR2 is LQKENI. V lost 8 bases and J 4 bases, leaving 20 bases between the germline ends. The CDR3 bases are TGTGCCAGCACCCCAACAGGTCTCGGCGTCACTGAAGCTTTCTTT. Amino acid sequence: CASTPTGLGVTEAFF.

This rearrangement joins TRBV5-1 to TRBJ1-5; unclear D gene. Trimming pared 0 bases from V and 3 bases from J, leaving 10 bases between. The germline CDR1 and CDR2 sequences are SGHRS and YFSETQ. The CDR3 covers 15 residues. The CDR3 coding sequence is TGCGCCAGCAGCTTGGTAGCCGGGGACAATCAGCCCCAGCATTTT. Translated, it gives CASSLVAGDNQPQHF.

V gene TRBV11-2 combines with J gene TRBJ1-2; tentatively, D is TRBD1 (5 bases). V was clipped by 1 base and J by 5 bases, with 23 bases between them. This CDR3 comprises 18 residues. The germline gives CDR1 SGHAT, CDR2 FQNNGV. The CDR3 spells CASSLALAGRPPLYGYTF. The CDR3 bases are TGTGCCAGCAGCTTAGCCCTGGCGGGGCGCCCCCCTCTTTATGGCTACACCTTC. Based on the CDR3 plus reference TRBV11-2 and TRBJ1-2, the full variable domain is EAGVAQSPRYKIIEKRQSVAFWCNPISGHATLYWYQQILGQGPKLLIQFQNNGVVDDSQLPKDRFSAERLKGVDSTLKIQPAKLEDSAVYLCASSLALAGRPPLYGYTFGSGTRLTVV.

This rearrangement joins TRBV29-1 to TRBJ2-2; TRBD1 matches at 11 bases. The trim removed 1 base at V and 6 bases at J, leaving 7 bases unmatched. This CDR3 has 16 amino acids. Germline CDR1 SQVTM, CDR2 ANQGSEA. CDR3 DNA sequence: TGCAGCGTTGAAGGGGTGGGACAGGGGGAGGCCGGGGAGCTGTTTTTT. Translation: CSVEGVGQGEAGELFF.

The rearrangement links TRBV24-1 to TRBJ2-1; TRBD1 is a possible D gene (6 bases). Per germline, CDR1 KGHDR and CDR2 SFDVKD. This CDR3 region has 12 residues. Between the trimmed V and J ends, which lost 4 bases and 9 bases, there was a span of 9 bases. The DNA of the CDR3 is TGTGCCACCAGTGAGGGGGCAGGTGAGCAGTTCTTC. Its translation: CATSEGAGEQFF.

The chain employs TRBV30 and TRBJ2-7; D ambiguous. The ends were cut back, 5 bases at V and 4 bases at J, with 12 bases in the middle. Per the germline V gene, CDR1 is GTSNPN and CDR2 is SVGIG (reference sequence). The CDR3 totals 12 residues. Here the CDR3 reads CAWQLTGYEQYF. The CDR3 nucleotides read TGTGCCTGGCAGTTAACGGGTTACGAGCAGTACTTC.

CDR3: CASSPGTSGSDTQYF. The CDR3, as DNA: TGTGCCAGCAGCCCGGGGACTAGCGGGAGTGATACGCAGTATTTT. The V and J genes are TRBV11-3 and TRBJ2-3; 14 bases are shared with TRBD2. From germline, CDR1 is SGHNT and CDR2 YENEEA. J gave up 6 bases and V 5 bases, and 4 bases lay outside the gene matches. The CDR3 is made up of 15 amino acids.

This clone occurred once. The rearrangement links TRBV21-1 to TRBJ1-5. TRBV21-1 is labeled a pseudogene. The CDR3 runs 17 residues. The CDR3 coding sequence is TGTGCCAGCAGCAAAGGAGAGGGATTAAGGAGCAATCAGCCCCAGCATTTT. Residues: CASSKGEGLRSNQPQHF.

The gene calls are TRBV5-4 and TRBJ1-1, with a tentative D call TRBD1 (5 bases). The CDR3 length is 15 residues. Germline V gene lookup returns CDR1 SGHNT and CDR2 YYREEE (reference sequence). V lost 1 base and J 0 bases, leaving 10 bases between the germline ends. The CDR3 bases are TGTGCCAGCAGCTTGCGACAGCCTATGAACACTGAAGCTTTCTTT. It specifies CASSLRQPMNTEAFF.